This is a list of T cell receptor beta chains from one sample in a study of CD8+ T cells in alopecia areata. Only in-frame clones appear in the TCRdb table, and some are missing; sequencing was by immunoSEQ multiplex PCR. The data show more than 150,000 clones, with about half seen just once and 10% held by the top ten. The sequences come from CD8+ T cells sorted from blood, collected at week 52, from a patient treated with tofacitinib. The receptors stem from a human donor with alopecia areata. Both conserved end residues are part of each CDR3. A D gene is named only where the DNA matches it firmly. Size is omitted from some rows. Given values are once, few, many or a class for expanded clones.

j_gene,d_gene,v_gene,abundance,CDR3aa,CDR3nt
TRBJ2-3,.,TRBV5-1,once,CASSLAADRSSTDTQYF,TGCGCCAGCAGCTTGGCGGCGGACCGGTCAAGCACAGATACGCAGTATTTT
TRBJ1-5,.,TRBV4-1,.,CASSHNRGAPWPQHF,TGCGCCAGCAGCCACAACCGGGGGGCACCCTGGCCCCAGCATTTT
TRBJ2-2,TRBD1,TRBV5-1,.,CASSPPYRGYTGELFF,TGCGCCAGCAGCCCCCCATACAGGGGGTACACCGGGGAGCTGTTTTTT
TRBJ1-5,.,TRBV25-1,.,CASSEGDGDQPQHF,TGTGCCAGCAGTGAAGGGGATGGGGATCAGCCCCAGCATTTT
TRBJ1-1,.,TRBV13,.,CASSLEGNTEAFF,TGTGCCAGCAGCTTAGAGGGGAACACTGAAGCTTTCTTT
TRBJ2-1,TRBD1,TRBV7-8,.,CASSFLDREDYNEQFF,TGTGCCAGCAGCTTCCTCGACAGGGAAGACTACAATGAGCAGTTCTTC
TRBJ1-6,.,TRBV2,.,CARTFPGVGDNSPLHF,TGTGCCAGGACCTTCCCAGGGGTTGGGGATAATTCACCCCTCCACTTT
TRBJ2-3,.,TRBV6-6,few,CASSGWGGTDTQYF,TGTGCCAGCAGTGGGTGGGGGGGCACAGATACGCAGTATTTT
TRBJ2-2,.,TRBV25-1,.,CASSVIGELFF,TGTGCCAGCAGTGTTATAGGGGAGCTGTTTTTT
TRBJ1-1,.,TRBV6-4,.,CASSERAGGMNTEAFF,TGTGCCAGCAGTGAGAGGGCAGGTGGCATGAACACTGAAGCTTTCTTT
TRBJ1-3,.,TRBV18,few,CASSPGTLSGNTIYF,TGTGCCAGCTCACCGGGGACCCTCTCTGGAAACACCATATATTTT
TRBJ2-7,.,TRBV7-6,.,CASTPQGGQGNEQYF,TGTGCCAGCACCCCCCAGGGAGGTCAGGGGAACGAGCAGTACTTC
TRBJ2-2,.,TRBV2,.,CASAARDTGELFF,TGTGCCAGCGCTGCCCGGGACACCGGGGAGCTGTTTTTT
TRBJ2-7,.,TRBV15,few,CATSRAQNIEEQYF,TGTGCCACCAGCAGAGCACAGAACATAGAGGAGCAGTACTTC
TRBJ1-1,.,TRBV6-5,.,CASSYLVENTEAFF,TGTGCCAGCAGTTACCTCGTAGAGAACACTGAAGCTTTCTTT
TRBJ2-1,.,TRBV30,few,CAWTSMGDEQFF,TGTGCCTGGACGAGTATGGGCGATGAGCAGTTCTTC
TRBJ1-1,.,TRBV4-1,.,CASSLVPGTNSEAFF,TGCGCCAGCAGCCTAGTCCCCGGGACAAATTCTGAAGCTTTCTTT
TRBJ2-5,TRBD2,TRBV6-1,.,CASSYSGTETQYF,TGTGCCAGCAGTTATAGCGGGACAGAGACCCAGTACTTC
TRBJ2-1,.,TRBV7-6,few,CASSLPGTHSYNEQFF,TGTGCCAGCTCTCTTCCGGGGACGCACTCCTACAATGAGCAGTTCTTC
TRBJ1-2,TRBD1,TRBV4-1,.,CASSLSDRGSGYTF,TGCGCCAGCAGCCTAAGTGACAGGGGTAGTGGCTACACCTTC
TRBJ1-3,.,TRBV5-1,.,CASSLEGPGNTIYF,TGCGCCAGCAGCTTGGAAGGGCCGGGAAACACCATATATTTT
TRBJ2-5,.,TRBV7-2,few,CASSVTETATTTQYF,TGTGCCAGCAGCGTGACCGAGACAGCAACTACGACCCAGTACTTC
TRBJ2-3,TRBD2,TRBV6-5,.,CASSTGTSGVDTQYF,TGTGCCAGCAGCACCGGGACTAGCGGGGTAGATACGCAGTATTTT
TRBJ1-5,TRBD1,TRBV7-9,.,CASSLGTGYQPQHF,TGTGCCAGCAGCTTAGGGACAGGGTATCAGCCCCAGCATTTT
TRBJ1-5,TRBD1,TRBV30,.,CAWSGGQDSNQPQHF,TGTGCCTGGAGTGGAGGACAGGATAGCAATCAGCCCCAGCATTTT
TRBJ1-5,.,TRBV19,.,CASTPGWAGNQPQHF,TGTGCCAGTACCCCCGGATGGGCGGGCAATCAGCCCCAGCATTTT
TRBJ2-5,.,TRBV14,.,CASSQGTRVQETQYF,TGTGCCAGCAGCCAAGGCACTAGGGTCCAAGAGACCCAGTACTTC
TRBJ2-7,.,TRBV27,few,CASSPIPGVSYEQYF,TGTGCCAGCAGTCCCATACCAGGGGTCTCCTACGAGCAGTACTTC
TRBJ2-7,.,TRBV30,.,CAWSVGRAYEQYF,TGTGCCTGGAGTGTTGGGAGAGCCTACGAGCAGTACTTC
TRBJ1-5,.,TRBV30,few,CAWSVLAGGNQPQHF,TGTGCCTGGAGTGTACTTGCAGGGGGCAATCAGCCCCAGCATTTT
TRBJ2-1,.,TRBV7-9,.,CASSLGYNEQFF,TGTGCCAGCAGCTTGGGTTACAATGAGCAGTTCTTC
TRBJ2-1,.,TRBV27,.,CASSSTGQGTSYNEQFF,TGTGCCAGCAGTTCCACCGGTCAGGGTACTTCCTACAATGAGCAGTTCTTC
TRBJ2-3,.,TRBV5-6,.,CASSFLSTDTQYF,TGTGCCAGCAGCTTCCTGAGCACAGATACGCAGTATTTT
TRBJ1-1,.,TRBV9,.,CASSVAVARTEAFF,TGTGCCAGCAGCGTAGCTGTAGCTCGGACTGAAGCTTTCTTT
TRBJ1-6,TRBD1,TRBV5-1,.,CASSAFTGQGHSPLHF,TGCGCCAGCAGCGCATTCACGGGACAGGGACATTCACCCCTCCACTTT
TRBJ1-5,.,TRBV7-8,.,CASSASKGGHNQPQHF,TGTGCCAGCAGCGCCTCCAAAGGGGGGCACAATCAGCCCCAGCATTTT
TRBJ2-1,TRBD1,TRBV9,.,CASSVGTGPLSHEQFF,TGTGCCAGCAGCGTAGGGACAGGACCACTCTCACATGAGCAGTTCTTC
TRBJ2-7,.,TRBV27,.,CASSFTGSYEQYF,TGTGCCAGCAGTTTTACAGGTTCCTACGAGCAGTACTTC
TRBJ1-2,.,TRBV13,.,CASSLGQGRSYTF,TGTGCCAGCAGCTTAGGCCAAGGGCGCAGCTACACCTTC
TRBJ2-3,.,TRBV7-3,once,CASSLLGADTQYF,TGTGCCAGCAGCTTACTGGGAGCAGATACGCAGTATTTT
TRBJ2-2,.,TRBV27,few,CASIPVGSNTGELFF,TGTGCCAGCATCCCGGTAGGATCGAACACCGGGGAGCTGTTTTTT
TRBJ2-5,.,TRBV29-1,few,CSVTTTAQETQYF,TGCAGCGTAACAACAACAGCTCAAGAGACCCAGTACTTC
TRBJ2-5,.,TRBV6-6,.,CASSYSMGRMETQYF,TGTGCCAGCAGTTACTCGATGGGAAGGATGGAGACCCAGTACTTC